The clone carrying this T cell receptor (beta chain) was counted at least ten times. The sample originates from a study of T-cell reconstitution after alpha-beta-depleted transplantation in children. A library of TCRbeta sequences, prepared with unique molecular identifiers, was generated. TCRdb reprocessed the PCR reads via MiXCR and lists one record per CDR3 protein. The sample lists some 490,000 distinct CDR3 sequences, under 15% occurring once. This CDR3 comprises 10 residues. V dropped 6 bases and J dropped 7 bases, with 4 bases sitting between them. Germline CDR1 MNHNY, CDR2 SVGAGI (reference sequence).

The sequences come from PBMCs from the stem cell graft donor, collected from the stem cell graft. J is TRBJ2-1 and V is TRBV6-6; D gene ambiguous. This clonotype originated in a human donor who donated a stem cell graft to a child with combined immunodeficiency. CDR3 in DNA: TGTGCCAGCAGACAGAATGAGCAGTTCTTC. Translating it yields CASRQNEQFF.